The clone carrying this TCR beta chain was observed once. Its antigen remains unidentified. The CDR3 sequence is 14 residues long. V was clipped by 3 bases and J by 8 bases, with 11 bases between them. CDR1 is SGHAT, CDR2 FQNNGV, per germline. This sample is drawn from a study of cytomegalovirus exposure and HLA in healthy donors. Overall study findings and caveats: According to reports, the classifier identified cytomegalovirus status with high specificity and sensitivity.

The assay was immunoSEQ multiplex PCR, and TCRdb's table has in-frame clones only and misses some. The table lists about 98,000 clones, roughly nine tenths of them singletons. This clonotype was obtained from a woman younger than 45 in good health and CMV-seronegative. This chain connects TRBV11-2 to TRBJ1-6; perhaps TRBD1 as D (6 bases). Sequenced input: PBMCs. CDR3 amino acids: CASSFRQGHSPLHF. The DNA of the CDR3 is TGTGCCAGCAGCTTCCGGCAGGGGCATTCACCCCTCCACTTT.